The text below deals with one T cell receptor (beta chain). This clonotype has ten or more counts. Its recognized antigen is unknown. No clone much larger than this one lies a single base away; base qualities are absent. The sample comes from a study of T-cell reconstitution after alpha-beta-depleted transplantation in children (dated by TCRdb to 2015 to 2016). About the investigation overall: Using TCR repertoire profiling, the study quantitatively followed how T-cell immune reconstitution unfolded in children after TCRalphabeta/CD19-depleted allogeneic hematopoietic cell transplantation. The paper's findings and limits, for the study overall: Over subsequent months, a decline in hyperexpanded clone frequencies was noted, and after one year, T-cell counts and TCRbeta diversity were mostly ascribed to newly produced T cells. The apparently early alphabetaT-cell count recovery about two months after transplant was reportedly dependent on only several hundred rapidly expanded clones derived from non-depleted graft cells. In some patients, high TCRbeta diversity at day 60 was attributed to recipient T cells and intrathymic progenitors that had survived conditioning.

Libraries were prepared through PCR. Sequencing was carried out with an Illumina HiSeq 2500. To normalize quantification of the TCRbeta repertoire, the TCR libraries were built with molecular barcoding that relied on unique molecular identifiers. TCRdb took the public reads, trimmed them with fastp at Q25, ran MiXCR for clone calling and kept in-frame beta chains. Rows matching on CDR3 protein sequence are summarized as one entry with the most common DNA and genes. In all, the sample holds approximately 200,000 distinct CDR3 sequences, and 5% to 6.5% of those were seen once. The ten biggest clones cover roughly 4.5% of the sample. Relative to germline, V is 2 bases shorter and J is 1 base shorter, with 10 bases between their ends. Inclusive of the bounding cysteine and phenylalanine, the CDR3 is 15 residues long. CDR3 DNA only is kept here, 45 bases in frame from base 1. CDR1 and CDR2, looked up from the germline V gene, are SGHVS and FQNEAQ.

Taken with the paper, the label for treatment or condition translates to: allogeneic hematopoietic cell transplantation with graft depleted of TCRalphabeta T cells and CD19 B cells. The transplant recipients were children given TCRalphabeta/CD19-depleted allogeneic hematopoietic cell grafts. The chain is encoded by TRBV7-8 joined to TRBJ2-3, with no confident D gene call. Sequenced material: PBMCs, taken before TCRalphabeta/CD19-depleted stem cell transplant. This clonotype originated in a girl under three years old with combined immunodeficiency, due to receive a stem cell transplant. The nucleotide sequence reads as follows: TGTGCCAGCAGCTTAAGGCTAGATCGCACAGATACGCAGTATTTT. Its protein product is CASSLRLDRTDTQYF.